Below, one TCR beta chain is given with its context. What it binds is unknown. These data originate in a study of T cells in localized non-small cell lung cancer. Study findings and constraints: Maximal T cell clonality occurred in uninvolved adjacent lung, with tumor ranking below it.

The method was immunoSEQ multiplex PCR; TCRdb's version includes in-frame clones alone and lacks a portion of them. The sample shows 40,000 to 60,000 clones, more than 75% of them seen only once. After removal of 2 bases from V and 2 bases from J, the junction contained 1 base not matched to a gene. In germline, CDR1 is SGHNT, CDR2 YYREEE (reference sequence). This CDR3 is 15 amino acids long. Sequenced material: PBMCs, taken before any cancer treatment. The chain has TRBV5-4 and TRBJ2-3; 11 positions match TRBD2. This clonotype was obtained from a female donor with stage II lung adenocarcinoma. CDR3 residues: CASSFSGGATDTQYF. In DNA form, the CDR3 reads TGTGCCAGCAGCTTTAGCGGGGGGGCCACAGATACGCAGTATTTT.